This T cell receptor (beta chain) came from a study of T-cell memory formation after mild COVID-19. Study findings and constraints: Chiefly within CM and EM were the contracting CD4+ clones; CD8+ ones were within EMRA. A second wave expanding day 15 to 37 was CD4+-biased; contracting clones were balanced.

As regards this clonotype: The antigen remains unidentified.

MiXCR, run by TCRdb on the 5' RACE reads, gives a single entry per CDR3 protein. The data contain hundreds of thousands of distinct CDR3 sequences, approximately 29% of them singletons. With 1 base removed from V and 15 bases from J, the gap between germline ends came to 29 bases. The germline gives CDR1 SGHKS, CDR2 YYEKEE (reference sequence). The CDR3 totals 17 residues. The rearrangement uses TRBV5-5 and TRBJ2-1, with D tentatively TRBD2 (6 bases). The specimen was PBMCs or a T cell subset sorted from them (not recorded which). The sequence came from an adult woman who had mild COVID-19 (a few samples of this study predate the infection). Cell type and time point are not known. CDR3 residues: CASSLHAPQGLPEEGFF. DNA for the CDR3: TGTGCCAGCAGCTTGCACGCCCCGCAGGGACTTCCTGAGGAGGGGTTCTTC.